This T cell receptor beta chain was recorded in a study of T cells in localized non-small cell lung cancer. TCRdb's copy holds only in-frame clones and misses some; the assay was immunoSEQ multiplex PCR. The sample includes 40,000 or so clones, roughly 80% of them seen just once. The V gene end was trimmed by 6 bases and the J gene end by 5 bases; junction bases not matched to a gene: 18. The CDR3 has 17 amino acids. In germline, CDR1 is SNHLY, CDR2 FYNNEI. This TCR was recovered from a male donor at least 60 years old with stage III squamous cell lung carcinoma. V usage is TRBV2 and J usage is TRBJ2-5, with TRBD2 identical over 7 bases. This specimen consisted of peripheral blood, obtained before any cancer treatment. The CDR3 is CASSLGGSVARRETQYF. CDR3 DNA: TGTGCCAGCAGCCTCGGGGGGTCTGTAGCAAGAAGGGAGACCCAGTACTTC.